This T cell receptor (beta chain) was identified in a study of CD8+ T cells in alopecia areata. The CDR3 loop spans 16 amino acids. V shed 6 bases and J 5 bases; nucleotides not matched to a gene: 17. The germline V gene encodes CDR1 SQVTM and CDR2 ANQGSEA. There are a few counts of this clone. The target antigen is unknown. Study outcomes and limitations: Especially in alopecia totalis/universalis, lesional scalp showed greater clonality than normal scalp did.

Sequencing templates came from extracted RNA that was reverse transcribed into cDNA. Some clones are missing from TCRdb's copy, which holds only in-frame ones; the method was immunoSEQ multiplex PCR. The sample carries roughly 180,000 clones, 55% to 70% recorded once. Specified treatment: oral pan-JAK inhibitor, 5-10 mg twice daily. This specimen was CD4+ T cells sorted from blood, taken at week 4, from a patient treated with tofacitinib. This sequence joins TRBV29-1 and TRBJ2-5, with 8 nucleotides matching TRBD2. This receptor was identified in a human donor with alopecia areata. CDR3 sequence: CSVTIGAGGLRETQYF. The CDR3, as DNA: TGCAGCGTCACTATCGGTGCGGGGGGCCTCCGTGAGACCCAGTACTTC.